The text below deals with one T cell receptor beta chain. Its antigen is still unknown. This sample stems from a study of T cell responses to AZD1222 COVID-19 vaccine. Study observations and caveats: Sampling that yielded the repertoires occurred only after the peak T cell response.

CDR3 size: 18 residues. Germline CDR1 and CDR2: SGHAT and FQNNGV. The V segment lost 3 bases and the J segment 2 bases; nucleotides outside the gene matches: 5. Profiling relied on immunoSEQ multiplex PCR, and the TCRdb table lists in-frame clones only, not all of them. The repertoire has 150,000 to 200,000 clones, around 88% of them found once; the top ten carry more than 9%. This material consisted of peripheral blood, taken 28 days after the second AZD1222 dose. The receptor was isolated from an adult who received the AZD1222 COVID-19 vaccine. This chain uses TRBV11-2 with TRBJ2-3; 16 positions agree with TRBD2. The CDR3 coding sequence is TGTGCCAGCAGCTTCGGGACTAGCGGGGGGGCCGTCACAGATACGCAGTATTTT. Translation: CASSFGTSGGAVTDTQYF.